This passage covers 10 T cell receptor beta chains from one sample sequenced in a study of cytomegalovirus exposure and HLA in healthy donors. PCR used 60 Vbeta primers and 13 Jbeta primers. The assay was immunoSEQ multiplex PCR, and TCRdb's table has in-frame clones only and misses some. The sample holds some 90,000 clones, around 81% seen once. Sequences were obtained from PBMCs. All receptors come from a woman in her 70s in good health and CMV-seropositive.

This chain uses TRBV2 with TRBJ2-7; D may be TRBD2 (6 bases). Trimming stripped 8 bases from V and 6 bases from J, with 14 bases between. The CDR3 sequence is 12 residues long. The germline V gene has CDR1 SNHLY and CDR2 FYNNEI. The CDR3 spells CASSREFSEQYF. CDR3 sequence (DNA): TGTGCCAGCTCTCGGGAGTTTTCCGAGCAGTACTTC.

This clone was picked up a small number of times. The V call is TRBV4-3, the J call TRBJ1-4; TRBD1 might be the D (6 bases). Germline lookup yields CDR1 LGHNA and CDR2 YSLEER. V lost 2 bases to trimming and J lost 3 bases, with 10 bases between them. The CDR3 is 15 amino acids. CDR3 nucleotide sequence: TGCGCCAGCAGCCAAAAGACAGGCTCTAATGAAAAACTGTTTTTT. Protein sequence: CASSQKTGSNEKLFF.

This clone has just a few counts. The V and J genes are TRBV13 and TRBJ2-7; possibly TRBD2 for D (6 bases). The germline V gene has CDR1 PRHDT and CDR2 FYEKMQ (reference sequence). V lost 6 bases to trimming and J lost 2 bases, with 14 bases between them. This CDR3 has 14 residues. The CDR3 spells CASRQTGVTYEQYF. The DNA for the CDR3 is TGTGCCAGCAGACAAACGGGGGTTACCTACGAGCAGTACTTC. The whole variable domain, filled in from reference TRBV13 and TRBJ2-7, reads AAGVIQSPRHLIKEKRETATLKCYPIPRHDTVYWYQQGPGQDPQFLISFYEKMQSDKGSIPDRFSAQQFSDYHSELNMSSLELGDSALYFCASRQTGVTYEQYFGPGTRLTVT.

The chain links TRBV11-2 to TRBJ2-1, with D perhaps matching TRBD2 (6 bases). The CDR3 contains 14 residues. Germline V gene data show CDR1 as SGHAT and CDR2 as FQNNGV. Trimming removed 4 bases from V and 0 bases from J, with 7 bases in between. DNA of the CDR3: TGTGCCAGCAGCTACGGGAGCTCCTACAATGAGCAGTTCTTC. Amino acids: CASSYGSSYNEQFF.

The chain joins TRBV6-5 to TRBJ1-2; D gene ambiguous. There are 11 residues in the CDR3. Trimming removed 8 bases from V and 1 base from J, with 5 bases in between. CDR1 and CDR2 (germline): MNHEY, SVGAGI. The chain's CDR3 is CASAGNYGYTF. In DNA form, the CDR3 reads TGTGCCAGCGCCGGTAACTATGGCTACACCTTC.

The rearrangement links TRBV19 to TRBJ2-3, with D possibly matching TRBD1 (5 bases). Germline CDR1 LNHDA, CDR2 SQIVND (reference sequence). Trimming cost V 5 bases and J 5 bases, with 20 bases left between them. This CDR3 has 16 amino acids. The CDR3 sequence is CASSARLLTQGDTQYF. The CDR3 DNA follows: TGTGCCAGTAGTGCCCGACTCTTAACGCAGGGAGATACGCAGTATTTT. Full variable domain (outside the CDR3, taken from reference TRBV19 and TRBJ2-3): DGGITQSPKYLFRKEGQNVTLSCEQNLNHDAMYWYRQDPGQGLRLIYYSQIVNDFQKGDIAEGYSVSREKKESFPLTVTSAQKNPTAFYLCASSARLLTQGDTQYFGPGTRLTVL.

The chain links TRBV4-1 to TRBJ1-1; 7 nucleotides match TRBD1. Germline-derived CDR1 and CDR2 are MGHRA and YSYEKL. Unmatched junction bases numbered 6, after V lost 1 base and J lost 4 bases. The CDR3 covers 15 residues. CDR3 amino acids: CASSQVDRWGTEAFF. The CDR3 nucleotides are TGCGCCAGCAGCCAAGTGGACAGGTGGGGCACTGAAGCTTTCTTT.

The rearrangement joins TRBV28 to TRBJ1-1; 8 bases match TRBD1. CDR1 is MDHEN, CDR2 SYDVKM, per germline. There are 15 residues in the CDR3. V trimming: 5 bases; J trimming: 4 bases; junction bases outside the gene matches: 9. The CDR3 protein is CASSRKGTGGTEAFF. Here the CDR3 DNA reads TGTGCCAGCAGTCGCAAGGGGACAGGAGGCACTGAAGCTTTCTTT.

The chain has TRBV5-1 and TRBJ2-1; D possibly corresponds to TRBD1 (6 bases). Trimming stripped 5 bases from V and 7 bases from J, with 19 bases between. The CDR3 extends over 15 amino acids. CDR1 and CDR2 from the germline V gene are SGHRS and YFSETQ. In DNA, the CDR3 is TGCGCCAGCAGTTTAGGGGGAAACAGCGGTAATGAGCAGTTCTTC. Encoded protein: CASSLGGNSGNEQFF. The variable domain in full, with the rest retrieved from reference TRBV5-1 and TRBJ2-1, is KAGVTQTPRYLIKTRGQQVTLSCSPISGHRSVSWYQQTPGQGLQFLFEYFSETQRNKGNFPGRFSGRQFSNSRSEMNVSTLELGDSALYLCASSLGGNSGNEQFFGPGTRLTVL.

The chain couples TRBV23-1 to TRBJ1-6; weak D call: TRBD1 (5 bases). Being an ORF, TRBV23-1 has a function that is uncertain. V dropped 3 bases and J dropped 11 bases, with 20 bases sitting between them. The CDR3 is 16 residues long. The DNA for the CDR3 is TGCGCCAGCAGTCATGATCCCCAGGGCCCTGGGGCACCCCTCCACTTT. Its protein product is CASSHDPQGPGAPLHF.